This T cell receptor beta chain was recorded in a study of blood T cells in healthy people across ages. This clonotype has a count of ten or more. Antigen unknown. With 6 bases removed from V and 1 base from J, the gap between germline ends came to 13 bases. This CDR3 is 13 amino acids long. The V gene's germline CDR1 is SQVTM and CDR2 ANQGSEA. Study-level findings and limits: Estimated diversity, derived from one million T cells, was regarded as an underestimate.

The use of a sample-barcoded 5' primer and a J-beta primer mix characterized a second PCR of roughly 6 to 11 cycles. Every cDNA molecule bore a tag from a template-switch adaptor containing 12 random nucleotides. TCRdb re-called the 5' RACE reads with MiXCR, one entry per CDR3 protein. This sample yields about 1.5 million distinct CDR3 sequences, of which 40% to 45% are seen a single time; under 5% belongs to the top ten. The chain is built from TRBV29-1 and TRBJ2-7; D is uncertain. What was sequenced was blood. The receptor was isolated from a woman under 30 in good health. The chain's CDR3 is CSVRTLGSYEQYF. Written as DNA, the CDR3 is TGCAGCGTCCGAACCCTGGGATCCTACGAGCAGTACTTC.